This section outlines one T cell receptor beta chain sequence together with its context. Its antigen is undetermined. The assay was immunoSEQ multiplex PCR, and TCRdb's table has in-frame clones only and misses some. The sample includes more than 850,000 clones, about 80% seen only once; the top ten take 0.52%. Each of the donors was a healthy adult who was HIV-negative and had not had a recent acute infection or vaccination. Donors, without exception, were Caucasian adults residing in Nashville, Tennessee. A CD45RA-negative memory subset and a CD45RA+ naive subset were separated from the CD4+ cells. This entry is derived from a study of shared clonotypes between healthy human individuals. Study-wide points: Unshared clonotypes carried lower generation probabilities than those common to all four donors.

Source material: memory CD4+ T cells from PBMCs. Specified subset: CD45RA-negative fraction. The TCR sequence derives from a man aged 18 to 30 in good health. Some clones in this sample may be carry-over from other donors' samples.

The CDR3 sequence is CASSLWLETQYF. In DNA, the CDR3 is TGTGCCAGCAGCTTGTGGCTGGAGACCCAGTACTTC. The V call is TRBV5-6, the J call TRBJ2-5; D not resolved. The germline V and J ends were trimmed by 1 base and 5 bases, with 6 bases remaining between them. The CDR3 loop spans 12 amino acids. Per germline, CDR1 SGHDT and CDR2 YYEEEE.